Presented here are 16 T cell receptor beta chains from one specimen sequenced in a study of cytomegalovirus exposure and HLA in healthy donors (dated by TCRdb to about 2017). Libraries were constructed by the immunoSEQ multiplex PCR assay. A mixture of 60 forward primers for TCR Vbeta segments and 13 reverse primers for TCR Jbeta segments was used in the multiplex PCR. This immuneACCESS table, as held by TCRdb, lists in-frame sequences with V and J called but not all clones. Of the missing ones, under half trace to an unresolved V gene in checked studies; the others have no known cause. The sample table records some 140,000 clones; roughly three quarters of these occur just once. The top ten constitute 3.1% of the sample. The sample taken for sequencing was PBMCs. All receptors derive from a man younger than 45 in good health and CMV-seronegative.

For this clone: A read error may account for a junction end that differs from germline. In DNA form, the CDR3 reads TGTTCCAGCAGCTTAGCGTTAACAGCGAACACTGAAGCTTTCTTT. It yields the protein CSSSLALTANTEAFF. This chain connects TRBV7-9 to TRBJ1-1; D is unclear. The CDR3 consists of 15 residues. Germline V gene sequence: CDR1 SEHNR, CDR2 FQNEAQ (reference sequence).

The chain recombines TRBV18 with TRBJ1-1; D uncertain. V lost 9 bases and J 2 bases, leaving 22 bases between the germline ends. This CDR3 has 16 residues. The germline CDR1 and CDR2 sequences are KGHSH and LQKENI. The CDR3 loop reads CASTNMRAGSNTEAFF. CDR3 DNA: TGTGCCAGTACGAACATGAGGGCAGGTTCAAACACTGAAGCTTTCTTT.

The CDR3: CASSSSLFYGQGANLEGYTF. The CDR3 coding sequence is TGTGCCAGCAGTTCAAGTTTATTTTATGGACAGGGGGCTAATTTAGAGGGCTACACCTTC. V and J are TRBV28 and TRBJ1-2; 11 bases match TRBD1. CDR1 and CDR2 (germline): MDHEN, SYDVKM. V dropped 4 bases and J dropped 8; count of bases not matched to a gene: 24. The CDR3 length is 20 residues.

This sequence joins TRBV7-2 and TRBJ2-3, with TRBD2 matching over 9 bases. The V and J ends lost 5 bases and 0 bases, in that order; junction bases with no gene match: 12. CDR1 is SGHTA and CDR2 is FQGNSA in the germline V gene. The CDR3 is 18 amino acids. The CDR3, as DNA: TGTGCCAGCAGCCACAGGGGCGGGAGGGCAGTAAGCACAGATACGCAGTATTTT. This gives the protein CASSHRGGRAVSTDTQYF.

This clone was counted a single time. The CDR3 bases are TGTGCTAGTGGTTTGGGCAGGGCCGATGATACGCAGTATTTT. It yields the protein CASGLGRADDTQYF. This rearrangement joins TRBV12-5 to TRBJ2-3; weak D call: TRBD1 (5 bases). V lost 1 base, J lost 6 bases, and 11 bases lay in between. The CDR3 has 14 residues. Germline V gives CDR1 LGHNT, CDR2 FRNRAP.

The chain has TRBV11-3 and TRBJ2-1; 8 bases are a match to TRBD1. The CDR3 has 15 residues. V lost 3 bases and J lost 4; bases outside the gene matches: 5. Germline V gene lookup returns CDR1 SGHNT and CDR2 YENEEA. For the CDR3, the DNA is TGTGCCAGCAGCTTTAGGACAGGGACTTACAATGAGCAGTTCTTC. Protein sequence: CASSFRTGTYNEQFF.

The V gene is TRBV21-1, the J gene TRBJ1-3. TRBV21-1 is an annotated pseudogene. The CDR3 has 20 residues. The CDR3 sequence is CASSKALEEEKIVSGNTIYF. In DNA, the CDR3 is TGTGCCAGCAGCAAAGCACTAGAAGAGGAGAAGATTGTCTCTGGAAACACCATATATTTT.

The chain uses TRBV9 and TRBJ1-1; D not resolved. CDR3 length: 15 amino acids. The germline CDR1 and CDR2 sequences are SGDLS and YYNGEE. V shed 4 bases and J shed 4 bases, with 17 bases lying between them. This CDR3 is CASSFTGVLGTEAFF. In DNA, the CDR3 is TGTGCCAGCAGCTTCACCGGGGTGTTGGGCACTGAAGCTTTCTTT.

This CDR3 reads CASSPRGTGVANEQFF. The CDR3 DNA is TGTGCCAGCAGCCCAAGGGGGACAGGTGTGGCAAATGAGCAGTTCTTC. The chain employs TRBV28 and TRBJ2-1; TRBD1 aligns across 8 bases. There are 16 residues in the CDR3. The germline V gene has CDR1 MDHEN and CDR2 SYDVKM. Germline trimming cut 6 bases from V and 7 bases from J; bases unmatched to any gene: 14.

DNA for the CDR3: TGTGCCAGCAGTACTAGCGGAACCTTCACAGATACGCAGTATTTT. This encodes CASSTSGTFTDTQYF. The chain links TRBV6-4 to TRBJ2-3; the match to TRBD2 covers 8 bases. V was pared by 5 bases and J by 2 bases, with 6 bases of the junction left unmatched. CDR3 length equals 15 residues. Per germline, CDR1 MRHNA and CDR2 SNTAGT.

The chain has TRBV11-2 and TRBJ2-6, with D hard to call. CDR1 and CDR2 (germline): SGHAT, FQNNGV. V lost 4 bases to trimming and J lost 0 bases, with 7 bases between them. This CDR3 spans 15 amino acids. CDR3 DNA: TGTGCCAGCAGCTCAGTTTTCTCTGGGGCCAACGTCCTGACTTTC. It specifies CASSSVFSGANVLTF.

The rearrangement joins TRBV19 to TRBJ2-2; possible D gene TRBD2, 6 bases. Per germline, CDR1 LNHDA and CDR2 SQIVND (reference sequence). Trimming cost V 7 bases and J 2 bases, with 14 bases left between them. The CDR3 totals 15 residues. DNA of the CDR3: TGTGCCAGTAATACCGGGACTGCTAACACCGGGGAGCTGTTTTTT. Its translation: CASNTGTANTGELFF.

V and J are TRBV9 and TRBJ2-1; D call uncertain. CDR1 and CDR2 (germline): SGDLS, YYNGEE. The CDR3 contains 12 residues. The germline V and J ends were trimmed by 3 bases and 3 bases, with 4 bases remaining between them. The CDR3 coding sequence is TGTGCCAGCAGCGGACTCTACAATGAGCAGTTCTTC. Protein: CASSGLYNEQFF.

The chain couples TRBV30 to TRBJ1-5, with a tentative D call TRBD1 (5 bases). This CDR3 has 12 amino acids. Germline CDR1 is GTSNPN and CDR2 is SVGIG (reference sequence). The V gene lost 1 base and the J gene lost 9 bases, with 10 bases spanning the gap. Here the CDR3 reads CAWSGGLGPQHF. The DNA for the CDR3 is TGTGCCTGGAGTGGGGGCTTAGGGCCCCAGCATTTT.

CDR3 DNA: TGTGCCAGCAGTTTGGGGGGGGAAAACAATGAGCAGTTCTTC. Translated, it gives CASSLGGENNEQFF. V usage is TRBV27 and J usage is TRBJ2-1; 7 bases align to TRBD2. The CDR3 is 14 amino acids. Germline V gene data show CDR1 as MNHEY and CDR2 as SMNVEV (reference sequence). V trimming: 3 bases; J trimming: 5 bases; junction bases outside the gene matches: 4.

The count of this clone is one. CDR3 nucleotide sequence: TGTGCCAGCAGCCCTGGCCTTCGTCAAGAGACCCAGTACTTC. Amino acids: CASSPGLRQETQYF. This sequence joins TRBV7-9 and TRBJ2-5; D is undetermined. Germline CDR1 SEHNR, CDR2 FQNEAQ (reference sequence). The CDR3 length is 14 residues. The germline V and J ends were trimmed by 5 bases and 2 bases, with 12 bases remaining between them.